This entry features one T cell receptor (beta chain) sequence. Seattle's cohort entered during active infection and was followed longitudinally. The germline V gene encodes CDR1 SNHLY and CDR2 FYNNEI. CDR3 length: 14 amino acids. V was shortened by 6 bases and J by 4 bases, with 15 bases between the two germline ends. This record belongs to a study of blood T cell repertoires in COVID-19. Sequencing used immunoSEQ multiplex PCR; TCRdb keeps in-frame clones, though not all of them. The sample has about 68,000 clones; 90% to 95% are singletons. The receptor was isolated from a man aged 35-49 years with COVID-19, enrolled during active disease. Sequenced sample: peripheral blood. The chain joins TRBV2 to TRBJ2-5; D is perhaps TRBD2 (7 bases). The CDR3 region is CASSEGGLTETQYF. CDR3 sequence (DNA): TGTGCCAGCAGCGAGGGGGGGTTGACAGAGACCCAGTACTTC.